This TCR beta chain was obtained from a study of immune evolution from preneoplasia to lung adenocarcinoma. Study-wide results and caveats: Later-stage lesions appeared to have more T cells, more diversity, less clonality. Top clone frequencies peaked in normal lung, apparently declining through invasive adenocarcinoma.

With regard to this clone: Antigen specificity is unknown.

This CDR3 contains 21 residues. Unmatched junction bases numbered 22, after V lost 3 bases and J lost 3 bases. Per germline, CDR1 LNHDA and CDR2 SQIVND (reference sequence). TCRdb's table, derived via immunoSEQ multiplex PCR, lists solely in-frame clones and lacks some. The sample lists about 21,000 clones, around 75% occurring once. After pathologic assessment, macro-dissection selected premalignant or tumor cells for extraction. Input material: FFPE invasive lung adenocarcinoma tissue. The gene calls are TRBV19 and TRBJ1-5, with 8 bases that match TRBD1. This TCR came from a person between 60 and 70 years old with lung adenocarcinoma. CDR3 coding DNA: TGTGCCAGTAGTATGAGGAGTGGAGGACAGGGCTGGTCTCCCCTCAATCAGCCCCAGCATTTT. It encodes CASSMRSGGQGWSPLNQPQHF.